The rows below give T cell receptor beta chains drawn from one sample of a study of response to subunit inactivated influenza vaccine. Via MiXCR, TCRdb re-called the RT-PCR reads, giving one row per CDR3 protein. The sample has 650,000 to 850,000 distinct CDR3 sequences, approximately 15% seen once. The sequenced sample was PBMCs from blood, obtained 14 days before vaccination. These receptors originate from a man between 45 and 60 years old who received an inactivated influenza vaccine. Each CDR3 is given with its conserved first and last residue. Each record gives: clone size, V gene, J gene, D gene, CDR3 protein, CDR3 DNA. A D gene is named only where the DNA matches it firmly. Size is omitted from some rows. Given values are once, few, many or a class for expanded clones.

.	TRBV27	TRBJ2-7	.	CASSFAARRYEQYF	TGTGCCAGCAGTTTTGCCGCCCGGAGATACGAGCAGTACTTC
.	TRBV4-3	TRBJ1-6	.	CASSQTTDPRVGALHF	TGCGCCAGCAGCCAAACCACCGACCCCCGTGTTGGAGCCCTCCACTTT
few	TRBV5-1	TRBJ2-3	.	CASSPKAAHTDTQYF	TGCGCCAGCAGCCCGAAGGCGGCCCACACAGATACGCAGTATTTT
.	TRBV29-1	TRBJ2-1	TRBD2	CSVPPSGSVNEQFF	TGCAGCGTCCCACCTAGCGGGAGTGTCAATGAGCAGTTCTTC
.	TRBV12-3/TRBV12-4	TRBJ2-1	TRBD2	CASSLTSGRAEQFF	TGTGCCAGCAGTTTAACTAGCGGGAGGGCTGAGCAGTTCTTC
few	TRBV5-1	TRBJ2-5	TRBD1	CASSLQGQGQETQYF	TGCGCCAGCAGCTTACAGGGGCAGGGACAAGAGACCCAGTACTTC
.	TRBV29-1	TRBJ2-5	.	CSVGTPRETQYF	TGCAGCGTTGGGACTCCCCGGGAGACCCAGTACTTC
many	TRBV12-3/TRBV12-4	TRBJ1-1	.	CASSRTERTEAFF	TGTGCCAGCAGCCGGACGGAGAGGACTGAAGCTTTCTTT
.	TRBV7-6	TRBJ1-2	.	CASSLVGGENGYTF	TGTGCCAGCAGCTTAGTAGGGGGGGAGAATGGCTACACCTTC
.	TRBV6-2/TRBV6-3	TRBJ2-6	.	CASSYSRVTSGANVLTF	TGTGCCAGCAGTTACTCTCGTGTAACCTCTGGGGCCAACGTCCTGACTTTC
once	TRBV30	TRBJ2-6	.	CAWSVSGANVLTF	TGTGCCTGGAGTGTATCTGGGGCCAACGTCCTGACTTTC
.	TRBV7-2	TRBJ2-5	TRBD1	CASSRRRGPQETQYF	TGTGCCAGCAGCCGGCGAAGGGGGCCTCAAGAGACCCAGTACTTC
.	TRBV27	TRBJ1-1	.	CASSNRYTEAFF	TGTGCCAGCAGTAACAGATACACTGAAGCTTTCTTT
.	TRBV12-3/TRBV12-4	TRBJ2-1	TRBD1	CASSFFGQGYNEQFF	TGTGCCAGCAGTTTTTTTGGACAGGGCTACAATGAGCAGTTCTTC
.	TRBV20-1	TRBJ2-7	.	CSARDWGAFTGRTDYEQYF	TGCAGTGCTAGAGATTGGGGGGCCTTTACAGGTAGGACCGACTACGAGCAGTACTTC
few	TRBV9	TRBJ1-2	TRBD1	CASSVGQGDYGYTF	TGTGCCAGCAGCGTAGGACAGGGAGACTATGGCTACACCTTC
few	TRBV29-1	TRBJ1-2	.	CSVEGYQNYGYTF	TGCAGCGTTGAGGGGTATCAGAACTATGGCTACACCTTC
.	TRBV12-3/TRBV12-4	TRBJ2-1	.	CASSFRRGSYNEQFF	TGTGCCAGCAGCTTCAGGAGGGGGTCCTACAATGAGCAGTTCTTC
.	TRBV18	TRBJ2-4	.	CASSPTPGGPAKNIQYF	TGTGCCAGCTCACCGACACCCGGTGGCCCTGCCAAAAACATTCAGTACTTC
few	TRBV6-2/TRBV6-3	TRBJ1-2	TRBD1	CASSSDRGIGGYTF	TGTGCCAGCAGTTCGGACAGGGGAATTGGAGGCTACACCTTC
few	TRBV6-2/TRBV6-3	TRBJ2-7	.	CASSYSQGQYF	TGTGCCAGCAGTTATAGTCAAGGCCAGTACTTC
few	TRBV7-9	TRBJ2-1	TRBD1	CASILPTGNPYNEQFF	TGTGCCAGCATCCTCCCGACAGGGAACCCCTACAATGAGCAGTTCTTC
.	TRBV20-1	TRBJ2-3	TRBD2	CSARLAGRSDTQYF	TGCAGTGCTCGACTAGCCGGGAGATCAGATACGCAGTATTTT
.	TRBV29-1	TRBJ1-5	.	CSPLWRSNQPQHF	TGCAGCCCCCTTTGGCGGAGCAATCAGCCCCAGCATTTT
few	TRBV6-2/TRBV6-3	TRBJ2-3	.	CASSYSFGGTDTQYF	TGTGCCAGCAGTTACTCCTTTGGGGGCACAGATACGCAGTATTTT
.	TRBV6-2/TRBV6-3	TRBJ2-5	TRBD2	CASSEGTSGSLKETQYF	TGTGCCAGCAGCGAAGGGACTAGCGGGAGCCTTAAGGAGACCCAGTACTTC
.	TRBV6-5	TRBJ1-5	.	CASSYSSSVRQPQHF	TGTGCCAGCAGTTACTCGAGCTCAGTCCGTCAGCCCCAGCATTTT
.	TRBV7-9	TRBJ2-7	.	CASSSRTTYEQYF	TGTGCCAGCAGCTCCCGTACTACCTACGAGCAGTACTTC
.	TRBV20-1	TRBJ2-4	.	CSARDRRPSLEGAKNIQYF	TGCAGTGCTAGAGACCGGAGACCCAGCCTTGAAGGAGCCAAAAACATTCAGTACTTC
.	TRBV2	TRBJ2-2	TRBD2	CASRTTSGTAGELFF	TGTGCCAGCAGAACGACTAGCGGGACGGCCGGGGAGCTGTTTTTT
few	TRBV4-2	TRBJ2-3	TRBD1	CASSATGSLTDTQYF	TGTGCCAGCAGCGCGACAGGGTCTCTGACAGATACGCAGTATTTT
.	TRBV5-1	TRBJ2-7	TRBD2	CASSLAALAGAEQYF	TGCGCCAGCAGCTTGGCGGCTCTAGCGGGAGCCGAGCAGTACTTC
few	TRBV7-2	TRBJ2-7	TRBD2	CASSPSRGSYEQYF	TGTGCCAGCAGCCCCTCGCGGGGGTCCTACGAGCAGTACTTC
.	TRBV11-2	TRBJ2-1	.	CASSSLKFRNEQFF	TGTGCCAGCAGCTCCCTTAAATTTCGGAATGAGCAGTTCTTC
.	TRBV7-9	TRBJ1-1	TRBD1	CASSAYRDSTEAFF	TGTGCCAGCAGCGCCTACCGGGACAGCACTGAAGCTTTCTTT
few	TRBV18	TRBJ1-4	TRBD1	CASSPDRGTNEKLFF	TGTGCCAGCTCACCCGACAGGGGGACTAATGAAAAACTGTTTTTT
.	TRBV7-2	TRBJ2-3	.	CASSFRSSDTQYF	TGTGCCAGCAGCTTCCGATCCTCAGATACGCAGTATTTT
.	TRBV27	TRBJ2-7	TRBD2	CAGGTSGYEQYF	TGTGCTGGGGGGACTAGCGGATACGAGCAGTACTTC